The 2 T cell receptor beta chains in this list originate from one sample, sequenced in a study of identical twins (dated by TCRdb to the mid-2010s). The library was built by means of 5' RACE. These reads were obtained on an Illumina HiSeq 2000. TCRdb cleaned the public reads at Q25 with fastp, built clones with MiXCR and kept in-frame beta chains. Each entry merges the rows of one CDR3 protein and shows their most common DNA and genes. Present in this sample are some 730,000 distinct CDR3 sequences, 15% to 20% of which were seen just once. Around 14% of the sample is taken by the ten largest. The sample was also reused in another study, on T cells expressing NK-cell markers.

Sample: PBMCs. These receptors originate from a woman between 18 and 29 years old in good health.

The genes are TRBV27 and TRBJ2-3; TRBD1 or TRBD2 may be the D gene (5 bases each). The CDR3 is made up of 14 amino acids. The V and J ends lost 4 bases and 6 bases respectively, with 14 bases between them. The germline V gene has CDR1 MNHEY and CDR2 SMNVEV (reference sequence). This CDR3 is CASSSPGTWDTQYF. The CDR3 nucleotides read TGTGCCAGCAGTTCCCCAGGGACGTGGGATACGCAGTATTTT.

The rearrangement uses TRBV5-1 and TRBJ1-1, with TRBD1 as a possible D gene (6 bases). The CDR3 totals 15 residues. Germline CDR1 is SGHRS and CDR2 is YFSETQ. Trimming removed 4 bases at V and 0 bases at J, with 13 bases between. The CDR3 protein is CASSRPGTMNTEAFF. The DNA for the CDR3 is TGCGCCAGCAGCCGACCTGGGACAATGAACACTGAAGCTTTCTTT.